This TCR beta chain was identified during a study of Tregs in tolerant kidney transplant recipients. Germline V lookup: CDR1 SGHTA, CDR2 FQGNSA. CDR3 length: 8 residues. V lost 1 base, J lost 13 bases, and 0 bases lay in between. The assay was immunoSEQ multiplex PCR, and TCRdb's table has in-frame clones only and misses some. Of approximately 65,000 clones detected, about 83% appear once; the ten largest clones hold about 4%. This TCR was recovered from a human donor in good health. The genes are TRBV7-2 and TRBJ2-3, with D uncertain. Sequenced: CD4+ T cells from blood. The CDR3 sequence is CASSLEYF. Written as DNA, the CDR3 is TGTGCCAGCAGCTTAGAGTATTTT. Full variable domain (outside the CDR3, taken from reference TRBV7-2 and TRBJ2-3): GAGVSQSPSNKVTEKGKDVELRCDPISGHTALYWYRQSLGQGLEFLIYFQGNSAPDKSGLPSDRFSAERTGGSVSTLTIQRTQQEDSAVYLCASSLEYFGPGTRLTVL.